The clone carrying this T cell receptor (beta chain) has just one count. The primer mix had 60 Vbeta and 13 Jbeta primers. Some clones are missing from TCRdb's copy, which holds only in-frame ones; the method was immunoSEQ multiplex PCR. The sample lists roughly 180,000 clones, roughly 80% seen once, with 1.3% in the top ten. The germline gives CDR1 MNHEY, CDR2 SMNVEV (reference sequence). The CDR3 length is 13 residues. Trimming took off 6 bases at V and 4 bases at J, with 10 bases between the two ends. This entry belongs to a study of cytomegalovirus exposure and HLA in healthy donors. This chain joins TRBV27 and TRBJ1-3; the D is unclear. Input material: PBMCs. The clonotype comes from a man aged 25 to 45 in good health and CMV-seronegative. The CDR3 DNA follows: TGTGCCAGCAGCTTTAGTCACGGAAACACCATATATTTT. Translation gives CASSFSHGNTIYF.